The clone carrying this T cell receptor beta chain occurred a few times. Germline V gives CDR1 SGHVS, CDR2 FQNEAQ. V lost 5 bases and J lost 6, with 11 bases in between. The CDR3 contains 13 residues. The data are from a study of response to subunit inactivated influenza vaccine. TCRdb reprocessed the RT-PCR reads via MiXCR and lists one record per CDR3 protein. The sample includes hundreds of thousands of distinct CDR3 sequences, 15% to 17% of them seen just once. This TCR derives from a man aged 50 or older who received an inactivated influenza vaccine. The chain has TRBV7-8 and TRBJ2-1; D is unresolved. Source: PBMCs from blood, taken approximately 12 days after vaccination. The DNA for the CDR3 is TGTGCCAGCAGCATTACTGATTTCAATGAGCAGTTCTTC. Translated, it gives CASSITDFNEQFF.